The 26 T cell receptor beta chains presented below share a single source sample, sequenced in a study of technical replicates of blood from four donors. Some clones are missing from TCRdb's copy, which holds only in-frame ones; the method was immunoSEQ multiplex PCR. Of around 83,000 clones listed, approximately 94% are singletons. Sequenced: T cells isolated from PBMCs. These receptors were taken from a human donor in good health.

This clone showed up just once. This chain uses TRBV5-1 with TRBJ1-4, with D unresolved. V was cut by 5 bases and J by 1 base, with 15 bases left in between. CDR1 is SGHRS, CDR2 YFSETQ, per germline. The CDR3 has 16 residues. The CDR3 here is CASSSLGDLTNEKLFF. In DNA form, the CDR3 reads TGCGCCAGCAGTTCGCTCGGGGATTTAACTAATGAAAAACTGTTTTTT.

J is TRBJ2-1 and V is TRBV6-1; maybe TRBD2 (6 bases). V gave up 1 base and J gave up 6 bases, with 10 bases separating them. Germline-derived CDR1 and CDR2 are MNHNS and SASEGT. CDR3 length equals 14 residues. This CDR3 is CASSEVETSNEQFF. CDR3 nucleotides: TGTGCCAGCAGTGAAGTGGAGACTAGCAATGAGCAGTTCTTC.

The rearrangement joins TRBV11-2 to TRBJ2-1; possible D gene TRBD2, 5 bases. Germline loops: CDR1 SGHAT, CDR2 FQNNGV. Trimming cost V 3 bases and J 5 bases, with 11 bases left between them. The CDR3 has 14 residues. Here the CDR3 DNA reads TGTGCCAGCAGCTTGAGAAGCGGAGACAATGAGCAGTTCTTC. Translated, it gives CASSLRSGDNEQFF.

This chain links TRBV27 with TRBJ2-7; possibly TRBD2 for D (6 bases). The V and J ends lost 4 bases and 3 bases respectively, with 13 bases between them. From germline, CDR1 is MNHEY and CDR2 SMNVEV (reference sequence). CDR3 length equals 14 residues. CDR3 bases: TGTGCCAGCAGTTCGCTAGCGCGCCGCTACGAGCAGTACTTC. It encodes CASSSLARRYEQYF.

This chain connects TRBV11-3 to TRBJ2-7; 7 nucleotides line up with TRBD2. The CDR3 length is 12 residues. The V segment lost 5 bases and the J segment 3 bases; nucleotides outside the gene matches: 1. Germline V gene sequence: CDR1 SGHNT, CDR2 YENEEA. CDR3 sequence (DNA): TGTGCCAGCAGCCCGGGGGGCTACGAGCAGTACTTC. It encodes CASSPGGYEQYF.

V and J are TRBV11-3 and TRBJ1-4; a weak D match, TRBD1 (5 bases). The CDR3 runs to 13 residues. CDR1 and CDR2 (germline): SGHNT, YENEEA. Trimming stripped 8 bases from V and 8 bases from J, with 15 bases between. CDR3 amino acids: CASLGLREEKLFF. Here the CDR3 DNA reads TGTGCCAGCCTGGGACTCCGAGAGGAAAAACTGTTTTTT.

The CDR3 sequence: CASSLGSQLRSYGYTF. The CDR3 nucleotides read TGTGCCAGCAGTTTGGGTAGTCAATTAAGGAGCTATGGCTACACCTTC. The chain uses TRBV11-3 and TRBJ1-2, with no clear D. The CDR3 is 16 amino acids. V lost 6 bases and J 4 bases, leaving 21 bases between the germline ends. Germline CDR1 reads SGHNT; CDR2 reads YENEEA.

The V call is TRBV5-8, the J call TRBJ2-7, with D possibly being TRBD2 (5 bases). The CDR3 is 13 residues long. Deletions cut 4 bases from V and 0 bases from J, with 8 bases between. Germline CDR1 and CDR2: SGHTS and YDEGEE. The CDR3 DNA sequence: TGTGCCAGCAGCCGAGGGCCCTCCTACGAGCAGTACTTC. Translation gives CASSRGPSYEQYF.

V is TRBV9 and J is TRBJ2-1; possibly TRBD1 for D (6 bases). CDR1 is SGDLS, CDR2 YYNGEE, per germline. V was cut by 4 bases and J by 0 bases, with 17 bases left in between. The CDR3 spans 17 residues. DNA for the CDR3: TGTGCCAGCAGCTTCCGGTGGGACACGGGCTCCTACAATGAGCAGTTCTTC. The encoded protein is CASSFRWDTGSYNEQFF.

V and J are TRBV2 and TRBJ1-4; D gene unclear. Deletions cut 0 bases from V and 13 bases from J, with 9 bases between. The CDR3 contains 12 residues. The germline gives CDR1 SNHLY, CDR2 FYNNEI. DNA of the CDR3: TGTGCCAGCAGTGAAGCGCGGTTACGACTGTTTTTT. This sequence encodes CASSEARLRLFF.

The chain couples TRBV9 to TRBJ2-7; tentatively, D is TRBD2 (6 bases). The germline V gene encodes CDR1 SGDLS and CDR2 YYNGEE. Between the trimmed V and J ends, which lost 1 base and 5 bases, there was a span of 13 bases. This CDR3 spans 14 amino acids. The DNA for the CDR3 is TGTGCCAGCAGCGTAAGGAGGGACCACGACGAGCAGTACTTC. Amino acids: CASSVRRDHDEQYF.

J is TRBJ2-7 and V is TRBV9; the D is unclear. Trimming left V 0 bases short and J 4 bases short, with 14 bases between. CDR1 is SGDLS and CDR2 is YYNGEE in the germline V gene. The CDR3 spans 15 residues. CDR3 nucleotide sequence: TGTGCCAGCAGCGTAGCTATCGGTCCCGGGTACGAGCAGTACTTC. This translates into CASSVAIGPGYEQYF.

This clone was seen more than once but under ten times. The chain carries TRBV27 and TRBJ1-5; the match to TRBD1 covers 7 bases. The J segment lost 2 bases and the V segment lost 3 bases, leaving 1 base of the junction unmatched. CDR1 is MNHEY and CDR2 is SMNVEV in the germline V gene (reference sequence). The CDR3 sequence is 14 residues long. The CDR3 reads CASSFGTGNQPQHF. CDR3 DNA: TGTGCCAGCAGTTTTGGGACAGGCAATCAGCCCCAGCATTTT.

As for this clone: A read error may produce the germline difference seen at one junction end. J is TRBJ2-1 and V is TRBV6-5, with D unclear. Germline loops: CDR1 MNHEY, CDR2 SVGAGI. This CDR3 has 12 amino acids. For the CDR3, the DNA is TGTGCCAGCAGTTTCTCCAACAATGAGCAGTTCTTC. This gives the protein CASSFSNNEQFF.

The J gene is TRBJ1-1, the V gene TRBV27, with D perhaps matching TRBD1 (6 bases). Trimming left V 3 bases short and J 1 base short, with 15 bases between. The CDR3 loop spans 16 amino acids. Germline loops: CDR1 MNHEY, CDR2 SMNVEV (reference sequence). The chain's CDR3 is CASSLSSQGKNTEAFF. The CDR3 DNA reads as TGTGCCAGCAGTTTGTCGTCACAGGGTAAGAACACTGAAGCTTTCTTT.

This clone came up a few times. CDR3 in DNA: TGTGCCAGCAGATTATCAGATCAGCCCCAGCATTTT. Its protein is CASRLSDQPQHF. This sequence joins TRBV6-6 and TRBJ1-5; D gene uncertain. CDR1 is MNHNY, CDR2 SVGAGI, per germline (reference sequence). V was clipped by 6 bases and J by 5 bases, with 8 bases between them. This CDR3 has 12 amino acids.

The V and J genes are TRBV7-6 and TRBJ1-1; D not certain. CDR3 length equals 15 residues. Trimming left V 6 bases short and J 0 bases short, with 14 bases between. From germline, CDR1 is SGHVS and CDR2 FNYEAQ. This CDR3 is CASSIGPGMNTEAFF. The CDR3 coding sequence is TGTGCCAGCAGTATAGGCCCGGGGATGAACACTGAAGCTTTCTTT. Full variable domain (rest looked up from reference TRBV7-6 and TRBJ1-1): GAGVSQSPRYKVTKRGQDVALRCDPISGHVSLYWYRQALGQGPEFLTYFNYEAQQDKSGLPNDRFSAERPEGSISTLTIQRTEQRDSAMYRCASSIGPGMNTEAFFGQGTRLTVV.

The chain has TRBV19 and TRBJ1-5; a weak D match, TRBD1 (6 bases). V dropped 3 bases and J dropped 3 bases, with 9 bases sitting between them. The CDR3 totals 14 residues. In germline, CDR1 is LNHDA, CDR2 SQIVND (reference sequence). In DNA, the CDR3 is TGTGCCAGTAGTATCAGGACAGTCAATCAGCCCCAGCATTTT. Protein sequence: CASSIRTVNQPQHF.

The count of this clone is one. The chain links TRBV19 to TRBJ2-3, with 8 bases matching TRBD1. V was clipped by 10 bases and J by 1 base; unmatched bases: 10. Looked up from germline, CDR1 is LNHDA and CDR2 is SQIVND (reference sequence). This CDR3 comprises 15 residues. In nucleotides, the CDR3 is TGTGCCACTTTCATGCCGGGACAGGGCACAGATACGCAGTATTTT. Encoded protein: CATFMPGQGTDTQYF.

The chain has TRBV19 and TRBJ2-5; D ambiguous. V was shortened by 3 bases and J by 2 bases, with 7 bases between the two germline ends. Germline-derived CDR1 and CDR2 are LNHDA and SQIVND (reference sequence). This CDR3 comprises 13 residues. Here the CDR3 DNA reads TGTGCCAGTAGTATCCACTCTCAAGAGACCCAGTACTTC. Translating gives CASSIHSQETQYF.

The chain has TRBV29-1 and TRBJ1-2, with TRBD1 as a possible D gene (6 bases). Trimming removed 5 bases at V and 4 bases at J, with 14 bases between. The CDR3 totals 13 residues. CDR1 is SQVTM, CDR2 ANQGSEA, per germline. In nucleotides, the CDR3 is TGCAGCGTTAGTTCAGGGGAGAGCTATGGCTACACCTTC. Its translation: CSVSSGESYGYTF.

The genes are TRBV28 and TRBJ1-2; D not certain. This CDR3 is built from 15 residues. V was clipped by 3 bases and J by 1 base, with 12 bases between them. In germline, CDR1 is MDHEN, CDR2 SYDVKM. The CDR3 sequence: CASSFIADLNYGYTF. The CDR3 bases are TGTGCCAGCAGTTTTATAGCAGATCTTAACTATGGCTACACCTTC.

The chain recombines TRBV19 with TRBJ2-7; the D gene is possibly TRBD2 (6 bases). Trimming took off 4 bases at V and 0 bases at J, with 13 bases between the two ends. Looked up from germline, CDR1 is LNHDA and CDR2 is SQIVND (reference sequence). The CDR3 consists of 15 residues. The CDR3 sequence is CASSTLAVHSYEQYF. CDR3 nucleotides: TGTGCCAGTAGTACCTTAGCGGTCCACTCCTACGAGCAGTACTTC.

The chain's CDR3 is CASSPAGATAFTDTQYF. In DNA, the CDR3 is TGTGCCAGCTCGCCTGCAGGGGCGACAGCCTTCACAGATACGCAGTATTTT. This chain links TRBV18 with TRBJ2-3; tentative D call: TRBD1 (6 bases). The V gene's germline CDR1 is KGHSH and CDR2 LQKENI. The CDR3 extends over 17 amino acids. The V and J ends lost 6 bases and 2 bases respectively, with 21 bases between them. Full variable domain (missing parts from reference TRBV18 and TRBJ2-3): NAGVMQNPRHLVRRRGQEARLRCSPMKGHSHVYWYRQLPEEGLKFMVYLQKENIIDESGMPKERFSAEFPKEGPSILRIQQVVRGDSAAYFCASSPAGATAFTDTQYFGPGTRLTVL.

This clone was counted once. The V call is TRBV5-8, the J call TRBJ2-7; maybe TRBD1 (5 bases). The CDR3 extends over 17 amino acids. Germline CDR1 reads SGHTS; CDR2 reads YDEGEE. Trimming took 0 bases from V and 0 from J, leaving 16 bases between them. CDR3 nucleotides: TGTGCCAGCAGCTTGGTGAGGACACGGGTGAGCTCCTACGAGCAGTACTTC. It codes for CASSLVRTRVSSYEQYF.

With respect to this clone: Additional DNA sequences in this sample encode the identical CDR3. The chain has TRBV28 and TRBJ1-2; D uncertain. V was trimmed by 0 bases and J by 3 bases, leaving 5 bases between them. This CDR3 contains 13 residues. CDR1 MDHEN and CDR2 SYDVKM come from the germline V gene. CDR3 protein: CASSLWGDYGYTF. CDR3 nucleotides: TGTGCCAGCAGTTTATGGGGCGACTATGGCTACACCTTC.